These 20 T cell receptor beta chains share one sample of origin, sequenced in a study of blood T cell repertoires in COVID-19. Sequenced by immunoSEQ multiplex PCR; TCRdb stores in-frame clones only, minus some. The data contain about 97,000 clones, over 75% of them singletons. The sample consisted of peripheral blood. The receptors originated from a man in his 60s with acute or convalescent COVID-19.

The rearrangement links TRBV30 to TRBJ1-6; 10 positions agree with TRBD1. V lost 4 bases and J lost 4; bases outside the gene matches: 4. This CDR3 spans 15 amino acids. Per the germline V gene, CDR1 is GTSNPN and CDR2 is SVGIG (reference sequence). CDR3 coding DNA: TGTGCCTGGATCCCGGGACAGGGGTATAATTCACCCCTCCACTTT. Residues: CAWIPGQGYNSPLHF.

As DNA, the CDR3 is TGCGCCAGCAGCCCCCGGGACAGGGGCAAAGGGACCCTAGGCTACACCTTC. Residues: CASSPRDRGKGTLGYTF. V is TRBV5-1 and J is TRBJ1-2; 10 bases match TRBD1. Germline assignment: CDR1 SGHRS and CDR2 YFSETQ. CDR3 length equals 17 residues. With 4 bases clipped from V and 8 bases from J, the junction kept 17 bases outside the gene matches.

The rearrangement links TRBV6-1 to TRBJ1-1; no firm D call. Looked up from germline, CDR1 is MNHNS and CDR2 is SASEGT. Between the trimmed V and J ends, which lost 5 bases and 6 bases, there was a span of 13 bases. The CDR3 length is 13 residues. CDR3 sequence: CASSLQEAAEAFF. The CDR3 coding sequence is TGTGCCAGCAGTTTGCAGGAGGCAGCTGAAGCTTTCTTT.

This chain links TRBV6-2 or TRBV6-3 with TRBJ2-1; 8 positions match TRBD1. V trimming: 2 bases; J trimming: 4 bases; junction bases outside the gene matches: 10. The CDR3 runs to 17 residues. CDR1 is MNHEY and CDR2 is SVGEGT in the germline V gene. CDR3 amino acids: CASSYLFRTGIYNEQFF. CDR3 coding DNA: TGTGCCAGCAGTTACCTTTTCAGGACAGGGATTTACAATGAGCAGTTCTTC.

The chain joins TRBV30 to TRBJ1-1; TRBD1 is a possible D gene (5 bases). Per the germline V gene, CDR1 is GTSNPN and CDR2 is SVGIG (reference sequence). This CDR3 contains 12 residues. V was shortened by 4 bases and J by 7 bases, with 13 bases between the two germline ends. The CDR3 here is CAWTMGLGEAFF. CDR3 coding DNA: TGTGCCTGGACGATGGGGCTAGGTGAAGCTTTCTTT.

This chain uses TRBV5-1 with TRBJ2-1; D gene ambiguous. Germline CDR1 is SGHRS and CDR2 is YFSETQ. The CDR3 totals 14 residues. V was cut by 0 bases and J by 10 bases, with 14 bases left in between. As DNA, the CDR3 is TGCGCCAGCAGCTTGGGTCCATCCCGCAGGGAGCAGTTCTTC. Protein sequence: CASSLGPSRREQFF. The whole variable domain, filled in from reference TRBV5-1 and TRBJ2-1, reads KAGVTQTPRYLIKTRGQQVTLSCSPISGHRSVSWYQQTPGQGLQFLFEYFSETQRNKGNFPGRFSGRQFSNSRSEMNVSTLELGDSALYLCASSLGPSRREQFFGPGTRLTVL.

The gene calls are TRBV5-1 and TRBJ2-1; 8 bases match TRBD1. V lost 4 bases, J lost 0 bases, and 12 bases stayed unmatched. The CDR3 totals 18 residues. CDR1 and CDR2 (germline): SGHRS, YFSETQ. CDR3 region: CASSPIRTGSSSYNEQFF. CDR3 sequence (DNA): TGCGCCAGCAGCCCAATCCGGACAGGGTCGAGCTCCTACAATGAGCAGTTCTTC. Full variable domain (rest looked up from reference TRBV5-1 and TRBJ2-1): KAGVTQTPRYLIKTRGQQVTLSCSPISGHRSVSWYQQTPGQGLQFLFEYFSETQRNKGNFPGRFSGRQFSNSRSEMNVSTLELGDSALYLCASSPIRTGSSSYNEQFFGPGTRLTVL.

This chain joins TRBV18 and TRBJ2-1; 8 bases are a match to TRBD1. The CDR3 loop spans 15 amino acids. J lost 4 bases, V lost 3 bases, and 5 bases had no gene match. In germline, CDR1 is KGHSH, CDR2 LQKENI. The CDR3 protein is CASSPATGVYNEQFF. The CDR3 DNA sequence: TGTGCCAGCTCACCGGCGACAGGGGTTTACAATGAGCAGTTCTTC.

DNA of the CDR3: TGTGCCAGCAGTCCGGCCGGGTTCCTCCGTCGGAGCAATCAGCCCCAGCATTTT. Its translation is CASSPAGFLRRSNQPQHF. V usage is TRBV6-6 and J usage is TRBJ1-5, with no clear D. Looked up from germline, CDR1 is MNHNY and CDR2 is SVGAGI (reference sequence). CDR3 length: 18 residues. Trimming left V 5 bases short and J 1 base short, with 21 bases between.

The chain has TRBV20-1 and TRBJ2-3, with 8 bases that match TRBD2. The CDR3 sequence is 11 residues long. CDR1 DFQATT and CDR2 SNEGSKA come from the germline V gene (reference sequence). The DNA of the CDR3 is TGCAGACTAGCGGGCACAGATACGCAGTATTTT. This encodes CRLAGTDTQYF.

The rearrangement uses TRBV19 and TRBJ1-2, with TRBD1 matching 10 bases. The CDR3 consists of 14 residues. The germline V gene has CDR1 LNHDA and CDR2 SQIVND (reference sequence). The J segment lost 4 bases and the V segment lost 1 base, leaving 0 bases of the junction unmatched. CDR3: CASSIGDRGYGYTF. The CDR3 DNA reads as TGTGCCAGTAGTATAGGGGACAGGGGCTATGGCTACACCTTC.

J is TRBJ1-3 and V is TRBV12-3 or TRBV12-4, with D maybe TRBD1 (6 bases). V was pared by 6 bases and J by 11 bases, with 14 bases between. The CDR3 has 12 residues. DNA for the CDR3: TGTGCCAGCAGGAAGGGGGTCCCCCCCATATATTTT. Translating it yields CASRKGVPPIYF.

CDR3 DNA sequence: TGTGCCAGCAGCACAGGGGGGAGTTGGGAGGGCGCCAATCAGCCCCAGCATTTT. Its translation: CASSTGGSWEGANQPQHF. This rearrangement joins TRBV7-8 to TRBJ1-5; 8 bases line up with TRBD1. CDR3 length equals 18 residues. Looked up from germline, CDR1 is SGHVS and CDR2 is FQNEAQ. The J segment lost 3 bases and the V segment lost 5 bases, leaving 15 bases of the junction unmatched.

V is TRBV6-5 and J is TRBJ2-7, with 11 bases lining up with TRBD1. Per the germline V gene, CDR1 is MNHEY and CDR2 is SVGAGI. The CDR3 contains 15 residues. Trimming took 7 bases from V and 3 from J; bases not matched to a gene: 8. The CDR3 spells CASTEGGTGGYEQYV. The CDR3, as DNA: TGTGCCAGCACCGAGGGGGGGACAGGGGGCTACGAGCAGTACGTC.

This clone was seen only once. The chain employs TRBV5-4 and TRBJ2-6, with D unresolved. The germline V gene encodes CDR1 SGHNT and CDR2 YYREEE (reference sequence). The CDR3 has 15 residues. The V end lost 3 bases, the J end lost 0 bases, and 7 bases lay between the germline ends. DNA for the CDR3: TGTGCCAGCAGCTCAACAGTCTCTGGGGCCAACGTCCTGACTTTC. Its translation is CASSSTVSGANVLTF.

V gene TRBV6-5 combines with J gene TRBJ2-1; 7 bases align to TRBD2. The V gene's germline CDR1 is MNHEY and CDR2 SVGAGI. V was pared by 6 bases and J by 9 bases, with 8 bases of the junction left unmatched. There are 13 residues in the CDR3. For the CDR3, the DNA is TGTGCCAGCAGCGGATGGGAGGGTAGTGAGCAGTTCTTC. Amino acids: CASSGWEGSEQFF.

The table lists this clone with a count of one. The chain employs TRBV18 and TRBJ1-1; D is ambiguous. Germline CDR1 and CDR2: KGHSH and LQKENI. V was cut by 8 bases and J by 2 bases, with 15 bases left in between. This CDR3 has 14 amino acids. The CDR3 loop is CASLPGRTNTEAFF. CDR3 sequence (DNA): TGTGCCAGCCTGCCCGGGAGAACTAACACTGAAGCTTTCTTT.

V and J are TRBV6-6 and TRBJ1-4; 9 nucleotides align to TRBD1. Germline V gene data show CDR1 as MNHNY and CDR2 as SVGAGI (reference sequence). V lost 4 bases and J lost 7; bases outside the gene matches: 4. The CDR3 contains 14 residues. The CDR3 sequence: CASSFGQGSEKLFF. The CDR3 bases are TGTGCCAGCAGTTTCGGACAGGGGAGTGAAAAACTGTTTTTT.

This chain uses TRBV9 with TRBJ1-1; D call uncertain. The V and J ends lost 2 bases and 5 bases respectively, with 10 bases between them. The CDR3 loop spans 13 amino acids. The germline CDR1 and CDR2 sequences are SGDLS and YYNGEE. The CDR3 sequence is CASSVPGSTEAFF. As DNA, the CDR3 is TGTGCCAGCAGCGTTCCCGGGAGTACTGAAGCTTTCTTT.

The gene calls are TRBV18 and TRBJ2-7, with TRBD1 matching over 9 bases. This CDR3 has 17 amino acids. The J segment lost 0 bases and the V segment lost 3 bases, leaving 9 bases of the junction unmatched. Germline V gives CDR1 KGHSH, CDR2 LQKENI. The CDR3 DNA sequence: TGTGCCAGCTCACCCCTAACCGGGACAGGGACCTCCTACGAGCAGTACTTC. Protein: CASSPLTGTGTSYEQYF.